This paragraph reports one T cell receptor beta chain. The data are from a study of blood T cell repertoires in COVID-19. Study at large: Researchers got acute and convalescent COVID-19 samples from the United States, Italy and Spain.

Assay used: immunoSEQ multiplex PCR; TCRdb lists only in-frame clones, some missing. The data contain some 150,000 clones, roughly 89% of them singletons. Sample: peripheral blood. The TCR was taken from a woman aged 50 to 65 with acute or convalescent COVID-19.

The CDR3 protein is CASTRTVFGTSPGNEQFF. The CDR3 bases are TGCGCCAGCACCCGGACAGTTTTCGGGACTAGCCCGGGCAATGAGCAGTTCTTC. V and J are TRBV5-1 and TRBJ2-1; 9 bases align to TRBD2. CDR3 length: 18 residues. The J segment lost 6 bases and the V segment lost 6 bases, leaving 19 bases of the junction unmatched. The germline gives CDR1 SGHRS, CDR2 YFSETQ.